This TCR beta chain was captured in a study of ipilimumab plus nivolumab after autologous stem cell transplantation. The wider study: Typical patient got 5 ipilimumab doses and about eight nivolumab doses (median). The DLBCL cohort had primary refractory and relapsed disease, with 18-month progression-free survival of about 86% and 29%. General observations from the study: TCR repertoire, Treg phenotype and gut microbiota reportedly support more study of this approach.

Comment on this clone: The antigen remains unidentified.

Germline lookup yields CDR1 KGHSH and CDR2 LQKENI. Trimming at V came to 3 bases and at J to 2 bases, leaving 6 bases not matched to a gene. The CDR3 length is 15 residues. Checkpoint therapy with ipilimumab 1 mg/kg began 14 to 28 days after transplant. Produced via immunoSEQ multiplex PCR; TCRdb's table is partial and in-frame only. Of 15,000 to 20,000 clones listed, over 70% are singletons. The specimen comprised PBMCs, sampled in a trial of ipilimumab plus nivolumab as post-transplant consolidation. The TCR was taken from a male donor with diffuse large B-cell lymphoma. The V gene is TRBV18, the J gene TRBJ2-5; 7 nucleotides line up with TRBD1. The DNA for the CDR3 is TGTGCCAGCTCACCTTCGGACAGGCGGCAAGAGACCCAGTACTTC. It yields the protein CASSPSDRRQETQYF. Full variable domain (outside the CDR3, taken from reference TRBV18 and TRBJ2-5): NAGVMQNPRHLVRRRGQEARLRCSPMKGHSHVYWYRQLPEEGLKFMVYLQKENIIDESGMPKERFSAEFPKEGPSILRIQQVVRGDSAAYFCASSPSDRRQETQYFGPGTRLLVL.